These 29 T cell receptor beta chains originate from one sample sequenced in a study of T-cell memory formation after mild COVID-19. TCRdb called the 5' RACE reads again in MiXCR, with one record for every CDR3 protein. The table lists roughly 250,000 distinct CDR3 sequences, 16% of them singletons. The material sequenced was PBMCs or a T cell subset sorted from them (not recorded which). The receptors were gathered from a man younger than 30 who had mild COVID-19 (a few samples of this study predate the infection). Cell type and time point are not known.

This clonotype was detected once. V usage is TRBV7-6 and J usage is TRBJ1-6; 10 bases agree with TRBD1. The germline CDR1 and CDR2 sequences are SGHVS and FNYEAQ. With V trimmed by 6 bases and J by 7 bases, 3 bases remained unmatched. The CDR3 covers 14 residues. The CDR3 spells CASRATGGNSPLHF. In nucleotides, the CDR3 is TGTGCCAGCAGAGCGACAGGGGGCAATTCACCCCTCCACTTT.

The chain uses TRBV5-1 and TRBJ1-4; D is undetermined. Germline V gene lookup returns CDR1 SGHRS and CDR2 YFSETQ. The V end lost 0 bases, the J end lost 8 bases, and 8 bases lay between the germline ends. CDR3 length: 13 amino acids. DNA of the CDR3: TGCGCCAGCAGCTTGGGGCCGAAAGAAAAACTGTTTTTT. Encoded protein: CASSLGPKEKLFF. The whole variable domain, remainder taken from reference TRBV5-1 and TRBJ1-4, is KAGVTQTPRYLIKTRGQQVTLSCSPISGHRSVSWYQQTPGQGLQFLFEYFSETQRNKGNFPGRFSGRQFSNSRSEMNVSTLELGDSALYLCASSLGPKEKLFFGSGTQLSVL.

This chain connects TRBV5-1 to TRBJ2-1; the D gene is possibly TRBD2 (6 bases). The germline CDR1 and CDR2 sequences are SGHRS and YFSETQ. The CDR3 length is 16 residues. V was cut by 0 bases and J by 4 bases, with 14 bases left in between. The CDR3 DNA follows: TGCGCCAGCAGCTTGGGGCCTAGCGTGGGTTACAATGAGCAGTTCTTC. Residues: CASSLGPSVGYNEQFF.

This clonotype was observed at least ten times. The chain combines TRBV3-1 with TRBJ1-1; 8 bases map to TRBD1. CDR3 length: 16 residues. V shed 3 bases, J shed 1 base, and the junction held 7 bases outside the gene matches. Germline-derived CDR1 and CDR2 are LGHDT and YNNKEL (reference sequence). This CDR3 is CASSHLPGTGNTEAFF. Written as DNA, the CDR3 is TGTGCCAGCAGCCACCTCCCCGGGACAGGGAACACTGAAGCTTTCTTT.

This clonotype has only a few counts. This sequence joins TRBV7-2 and TRBJ2-5; 8 bases line up with TRBD2. Germline CDR1 and CDR2: SGHTA and FQGNSA. With V trimmed by 6 bases and J by 1 base, 13 bases remained unmatched. The CDR3 is made up of 17 amino acids. DNA for the CDR3: TGTGCCAGCAGTTACCAGAGGCTAGCGGGCGGCCAAGAGACCCAGTACTTC. Amino acid sequence: CASSYQRLAGGQETQYF.

The table lists this clonotype with a few counts. This CDR3 reads CATSRGANTEAFF. The CDR3 nucleotides read TGTGCCACCAGCCGGGGGGCTAACACTGAAGCTTTCTTT. V usage is TRBV24-1 and J usage is TRBJ1-1; D is possibly TRBD1 (6 bases). The V and J ends lost 7 bases and 2 bases respectively, with 10 bases between them. The CDR3 is 13 amino acids. From germline, CDR1 is KGHDR and CDR2 SFDVKD.

The chain employs TRBV5-1 and TRBJ2-5; 8 bases fit TRBD1. The germline CDR1 and CDR2 sequences are SGHRS and YFSETQ. This CDR3 has 16 residues. Trimming cost V 3 bases and J 0 bases; bases outside gene matches: 7. The CDR3 protein is CASSWQPGQDQETQYF. For the CDR3, the DNA is TGCGCCAGCAGCTGGCAACCGGGACAGGACCAAGAGACCCAGTACTTC.

The chain joins TRBV12-3 or TRBV12-4 to TRBJ1-3; the D is unclear. The V end lost 2 bases, the J end lost 4 bases, and 9 bases lay between the germline ends. The CDR3 is made up of 14 amino acids. The CDR3 nucleotides read TGTGCCAGCAGTTTACTGGGGAACGGAAACACCATATATTTT. This sequence encodes CASSLLGNGNTIYF.

The genes are TRBV4-3 and TRBJ2-6; D may be TRBD1 (5 bases). The germline CDR1 and CDR2 sequences are LGHNA and YSLEER. This CDR3 is 16 amino acids long. V was trimmed by 2 bases and J by 2 bases, leaving 10 bases between them. The CDR3 DNA reads as TGCGCCAGCAGCCAATATCAGGGCCCTGGGGCCAACGTCCTGACTTTC. Its translation is CASSQYQGPGANVLTF.

The rearrangement joins TRBV11-1 to TRBJ2-7; D perhaps matches TRBD2 (5 bases). This CDR3 region has 17 residues. CDR1 is SGHAT, CDR2 FQDESV, per germline (reference sequence). Trimming removed 1 base at V and 2 bases at J, with 18 bases between. The CDR3 nucleotides are TGTGCCAGCAGCTTAGTCGCGCCGGCCGGGAACCCCTACGAGCAGTACTTC. Protein: CASSLVAPAGNPYEQYF.

This clonotype was seen a handful of times. The rearrangement links TRBV7-9 to TRBJ1-1, with 7 bases lining up with TRBD1. The CDR3 loop spans 15 amino acids. CDR1 is SEHNR, CDR2 FQNEAQ, per germline (reference sequence). The V gene end was trimmed by 5 bases and the J gene end by 2 bases; junction bases not matched to a gene: 8. This CDR3 is CASSLRDSLNTEAFF. CDR3 DNA: TGTGCCAGCAGCCTACGGGACAGCCTCAACACTGAAGCTTTCTTT.

This clonotype was detected a few times. The gene calls are TRBV7-9 and TRBJ1-4; TRBD1 matches at 9 bases. The CDR3 extends over 16 amino acids. J lost 1 base, V lost 5 bases, and 5 bases had no gene match. Germline-derived CDR1 and CDR2 are SEHNR and FQNEAQ (reference sequence). The CDR3: CASSRDRVGTNEKLFF. Written as DNA, the CDR3 is TGTGCCAGCAGCCGGGACAGGGTCGGAACTAATGAAAAACTGTTTTTT.

This clonotype was seen a handful of times. V and J are TRBV6-2 or TRBV6-3 and TRBJ1-1, with 8 bases that match TRBD1. The CDR3 is 16 residues long. Germline CDR1 reads MNHEY; CDR2 reads SVGEGT. Trimming took 3 bases from V and 2 from J; bases not matched to a gene: 8. Here the CDR3 DNA reads TGTGCCAGCAGTTATCACCCGGGGACAGGTAACACTGAAGCTTTCTTT. Translating gives CASSYHPGTGNTEAFF.

The CDR3 here is CASSSAGGSVNEQFF. The CDR3 DNA follows: TGTGCCAGCAGCTCAGCGGGGGGGTCCGTCAATGAGCAGTTCTTC. V is TRBV5-4 and J is TRBJ2-1; 10 positions agree with TRBD2. Unmatched junction bases numbered 6, after V lost 3 bases and J lost 6 bases. Germline V gene data show CDR1 as SGHNT and CDR2 as YYREEE (reference sequence). This CDR3 is built from 15 residues.

A few counts support this clonotype. The rearrangement uses TRBV4-2 and TRBJ1-4; tentatively, D is TRBD1 (5 bases). V gave up 0 bases and J gave up 8 bases, with 22 bases separating them. CDR3 length equals 18 residues. CDR1 is LGHNA and CDR2 is YNFKEQ in the germline V gene. The CDR3 here is CASSQEGREVLGLEKLFF. The CDR3 DNA reads TGTGCCAGCAGCCAAGAGGGGCGCGAGGTTCTCGGCCTCGAAAAACTGTTTTTT.

The chain employs TRBV20-1 and TRBJ2-3; D is tentatively TRBD1 or TRBD2 (6 bases each). Looked up from germline, CDR1 is DFQATT and CDR2 is SNEGSKA (reference sequence). The germline V and J ends were trimmed by 0 bases and 4 bases, with 17 bases remaining between them. This CDR3 comprises 16 residues. CDR3 sequence: CSARDLLGGGPDTQYF. Written as DNA, the CDR3 is TGCAGTGCTAGAGATCTCCTGGGGGGCGGCCCAGATACGCAGTATTTT.

This clonotype was seen many times. V and J are TRBV7-2 and TRBJ1-6, with D unresolved. The CDR3 consists of 16 residues. Trimming shortened V by 4 bases and J by 6 bases, and 16 bases separated the two germline ends. Looked up from germline, CDR1 is SGHTA and CDR2 is FQGNSA. The CDR3 nucleotides read TGTGCCAGCAGCTACGCCGCGAGGGTTAGTAATTCACCCCTCCACTTT. It specifies CASSYAARVSNSPLHF.

This clonotype came up a few times. The CDR3 sequence is CASSQETGGRHGYTF. The CDR3 DNA reads TGCGCCAGCAGCCAAGAGACTGGCGGGCGGCATGGCTACACCTTC. The gene calls are TRBV4-3 and TRBJ1-2, with no clear D. The ends were cut back, 0 bases at V and 6 bases at J, with 14 bases in the middle. This CDR3 contains 15 residues. Germline V gene data show CDR1 as LGHNA and CDR2 as YSLEER.

The chain links TRBV7-2 to TRBJ2-5; D perhaps matches TRBD1 (6 bases). Germline V gene sequence: CDR1 SGHTA, CDR2 FQGNSA. This CDR3 spans 14 amino acids. V lost 3 bases, J lost 6 bases, and 14 bases lay in between. Here the CDR3 DNA reads TGTGCCAGCAGCTTGTACCACAGGGAAAAGACCCAGTACTTC. It yields the protein CASSLYHREKTQYF.

This clonotype occurred many times. Written as DNA, the CDR3 is TGCGCCAGCAGCTTGGGGGCCAGCCTGAACACTGAAGCTTTCTTT. It codes for CASSLGASLNTEAFF. The genes are TRBV5-1 and TRBJ1-1; D remains unclear. V was shortened by 0 bases and J by 0 bases, with 9 bases between the two germline ends. Per the germline V gene, CDR1 is SGHRS and CDR2 is YFSETQ. This CDR3 has 15 residues.

This clonotype was seen more than once but under ten times. The CDR3 spells CASSQGVQPYEQYV. In nucleotides, the CDR3 is TGTGCCAGCAGCCAGGGAGTTCAGCCCTACGAGCAGTACGTC. The V and J genes are TRBV5-8 and TRBJ2-7; D tentatively reads TRBD1 or TRBD2 (5 bases each). The V gene lost 4 bases and the J gene lost 2 bases, with 13 bases spanning the gap. The CDR3 is made up of 14 amino acids. CDR1 is SGHTS, CDR2 YDEGEE, per germline.

The chain combines TRBV5-1 with TRBJ2-3; no clear D. Germline V lookup: CDR1 SGHRS, CDR2 YFSETQ. The CDR3 is 13 amino acids. Deletions cut 2 bases from V and 3 bases from J, with 7 bases between. The CDR3 sequence: CASSFTVTDTQYF. The CDR3 DNA reads as TGCGCCAGCAGCTTTACAGTTACAGATACGCAGTATTTT.

This sequence joins TRBV4-2 and TRBJ2-1; TRBD2 aligns across 8 bases. J gave up 7 bases and V 5 bases, and 7 bases lay outside the gene matches. CDR1 LGHNA and CDR2 YNFKEQ come from the germline V gene. This CDR3 region has 14 residues. DNA of the CDR3: TGTGCCAGCAGCAAAGGCGGGGGGCTGAATGAGCAGTTCTTC. Its translation: CASSKGGGLNEQFF.

The chain has TRBV6-1 and TRBJ2-2; D possibly matches TRBD1 or TRBD2 (5 bases each). V dropped 9 bases and J dropped 5 bases, with 28 bases sitting between them. The CDR3 covers 18 residues. Germline assignment: CDR1 MNHNS and CDR2 SASEGT. CDR3 amino acids: CASWKGPGPHQRTGELFF. The CDR3 DNA follows: TGTGCCAGTTGGAAGGGACCGGGACCGCACCAAAGGACCGGGGAGCTGTTTTTT.

The chain employs TRBV7-8 and TRBJ2-5; TRBD1 might be the D (5 bases). The CDR3 runs to 12 residues. Trimming cost V 3 bases and J 10 bases, with 12 bases left between them. Germline values: CDR1 SGHVS, CDR2 FQNEAQ. DNA of the CDR3: TGTGCCAGCAGCTTGGGGCGATTGGGCCAGTACTTC. Translation: CASSLGRLGQYF.

In its sample, this clonotype was seen a few times. The V and J genes are TRBV7-9 and TRBJ1-1, with 9 bases identical to TRBD1. J lost 0 bases, V lost 4 bases, and 3 bases had no gene match. Germline V lookup: CDR1 SEHNR, CDR2 FQNEAQ (reference sequence). There are 15 residues in the CDR3. The CDR3 spells CASSSGQGLNTEAFF. The CDR3 nucleotides are TGTGCCAGCAGCTCCGGACAGGGGTTGAACACTGAAGCTTTCTTT. Supplemented by reference TRBV7-9 and TRBJ1-1, the full variable domain reads DTGVSQNPRHKITKRGQNVTFRCDPISEHNRLYWYRQTLGQGPEFLTYFQNEAQLEKSRLLSDRFSAERPKGSFSTLEIQRTEQGDSAMYLCASSSGQGLNTEAFFGQGTRLTVV.

The J gene is TRBJ1-4, the V gene TRBV20-1; D is perhaps TRBD1 (5 bases). In germline, CDR1 is DFQATT, CDR2 SNEGSKA (reference sequence). The CDR3 has 14 residues. Trimming pared 6 bases from V and 2 bases from J, leaving 13 bases between. The CDR3 region is CSARDLGTNEKLFF. The DNA of the CDR3 is TGCAGTGCGCGGGACCTGGGGACTAATGAAAAACTGTTTTTT.

Only a few counts were recorded for this clonotype. The chain couples TRBV5-6 to TRBJ2-3; no firm D call. This CDR3 is built from 15 residues. The germline V gene encodes CDR1 SGHDT and CDR2 YYEEEE. Trimming left V 1 base short and J 5 bases short, with 14 bases between. The CDR3 nucleotides read TGTGCCAGCAGCTTGAGTCTGTATGGGTTAGATACGCAGTATTTT. Translating it yields CASSLSLYGLDTQYF.

This clonotype was counted a few times. The CDR3 DNA reads TGTGCTAGTGGCATCGGGACGACAGATACGCAGTATTTT. Protein sequence: CASGIGTTDTQYF. This chain joins TRBV12-5 and TRBJ2-3; D may be TRBD1 or TRBD2 (5 bases each). V was cut by 6 bases and J by 3 bases, with 10 bases left in between. The germline V gene has CDR1 LGHNT and CDR2 FRNRAP. The CDR3 consists of 13 residues.